This T cell receptor beta chain derives from a study of blood T cell repertoires in COVID-19. The method was immunoSEQ multiplex PCR; TCRdb's version includes in-frame clones alone and lacks a portion of them. The sample records roughly 250,000 clones, 86% being singletons. Self-reported history from a screening survey and questionnaire set each donor's cohort. Trimming left V 6 bases short and J 7 bases short, with 9 bases between. The CDR3 totals 11 residues. This sequence joins TRBV12-3 or TRBV12-4 and TRBJ2-5; a weak D match, TRBD1 (5 bases). The sequence came from a woman aged 40 to 50 with acute COVID-19. Sequenced sample: PBMCs or T cells enriched from blood (not recorded which). In DNA form, the CDR3 reads TGTGCCAGCAGCCTTGGGGCGACCCAGTACTTC. Translation: CASSLGATQYF.